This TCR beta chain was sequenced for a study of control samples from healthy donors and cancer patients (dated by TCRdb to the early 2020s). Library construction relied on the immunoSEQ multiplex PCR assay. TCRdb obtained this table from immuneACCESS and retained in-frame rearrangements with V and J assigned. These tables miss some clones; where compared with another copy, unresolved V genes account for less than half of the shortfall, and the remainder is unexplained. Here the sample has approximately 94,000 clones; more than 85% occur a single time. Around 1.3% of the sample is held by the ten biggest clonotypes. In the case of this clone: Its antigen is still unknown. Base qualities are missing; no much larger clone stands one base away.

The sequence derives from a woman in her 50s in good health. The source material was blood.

The nucleotide sequence is TGCAGCGTTGAAACGCAGAACAATGGCTACACCTTC. The encoded protein is CSVETQNNGYTF. The rearrangement joined TRBV29-1 to TRBJ1-2; the D gene cannot be named for sure. The CDR3 numbers 12 residues from cysteine through phenylalanine. CDR3 DNA is the only sequence kept; it has 36 bases, read in frame from the first base. V is pared back by 2 bases and J by 6 bases, with 10 bases lying between the germline termini. Based on the germline V gene, the CDR1 and CDR2 sequences are SQVTM and ANQGSEA.